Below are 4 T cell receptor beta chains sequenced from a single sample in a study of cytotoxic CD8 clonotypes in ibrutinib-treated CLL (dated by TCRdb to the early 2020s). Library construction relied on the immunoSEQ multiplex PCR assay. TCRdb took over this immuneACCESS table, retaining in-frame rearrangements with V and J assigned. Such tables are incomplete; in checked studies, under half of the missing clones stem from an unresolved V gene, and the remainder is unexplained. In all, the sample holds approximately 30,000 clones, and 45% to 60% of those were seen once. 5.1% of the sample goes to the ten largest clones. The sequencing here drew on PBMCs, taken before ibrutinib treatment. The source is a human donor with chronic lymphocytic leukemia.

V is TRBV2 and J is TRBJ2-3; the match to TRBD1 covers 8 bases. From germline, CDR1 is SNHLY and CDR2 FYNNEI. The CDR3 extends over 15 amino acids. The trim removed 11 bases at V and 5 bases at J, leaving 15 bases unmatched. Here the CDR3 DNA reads TGTGCCTTTGACTCAGGGGGCCGGGCGGGAGATACGCAGTATTTT. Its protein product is CAFDSGGRAGDTQYF.

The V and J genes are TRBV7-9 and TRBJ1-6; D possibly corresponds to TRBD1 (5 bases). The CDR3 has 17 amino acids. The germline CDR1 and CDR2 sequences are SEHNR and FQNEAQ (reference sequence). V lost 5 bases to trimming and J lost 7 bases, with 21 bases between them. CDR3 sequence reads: CASSHSKMRGTNSPLHF. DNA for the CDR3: TGTGCCAGCAGCCATTCCAAAATGAGGGGCACCAATTCACCCCTCCACTTT.

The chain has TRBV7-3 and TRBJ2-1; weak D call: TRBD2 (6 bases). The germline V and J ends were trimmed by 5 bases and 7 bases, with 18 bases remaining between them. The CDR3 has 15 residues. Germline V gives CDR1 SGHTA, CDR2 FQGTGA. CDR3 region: CASSLGTRGSNEQFF. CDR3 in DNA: TGTGCCAGCAGCCTAGGGACTCGGGGGTCTAATGAGCAGTTCTTC.

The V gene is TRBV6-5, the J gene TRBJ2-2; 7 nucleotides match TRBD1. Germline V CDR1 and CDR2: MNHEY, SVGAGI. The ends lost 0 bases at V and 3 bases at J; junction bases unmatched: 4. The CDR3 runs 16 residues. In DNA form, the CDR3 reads TGTGCCAGCAGTTACTCGTGGACAGGACACACCGGGGAGCTGTTTTTT. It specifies CASSYSWTGHTGELFF.